The following is a TCR beta chain sequence with its context. No antigen is known for it. Germline V gene sequence: CDR1 SGHAT, CDR2 FQNNGV. CDR3 length equals 12 residues. With 4 bases removed from V and 10 bases from J, the gap between germline ends came to 13 bases. Produced via immunoSEQ multiplex PCR; TCRdb's table is partial and in-frame only. The sample records about 150,000 clones, 80% to 90% being singletons. The source of the sample is a study of T cell responses to AZD1222 COVID-19 vaccine. The study, taken as a whole, reports: The donors showed a predominance of white British ancestry and of females, with possible underestimation of clonal diversity.

J is TRBJ1-1 and V is TRBV11-2; possible D gene TRBD1, 6 bases. The TCR sequence derives from an adult in good health. The material sequenced was peripheral blood, taken on day 0 of AZD1222 vaccination. The CDR3 bases are TGTGCCAGCAGCTGGGGGCTAGCGGGAGCTTTCTTT. It encodes CASSWGLAGAFF.